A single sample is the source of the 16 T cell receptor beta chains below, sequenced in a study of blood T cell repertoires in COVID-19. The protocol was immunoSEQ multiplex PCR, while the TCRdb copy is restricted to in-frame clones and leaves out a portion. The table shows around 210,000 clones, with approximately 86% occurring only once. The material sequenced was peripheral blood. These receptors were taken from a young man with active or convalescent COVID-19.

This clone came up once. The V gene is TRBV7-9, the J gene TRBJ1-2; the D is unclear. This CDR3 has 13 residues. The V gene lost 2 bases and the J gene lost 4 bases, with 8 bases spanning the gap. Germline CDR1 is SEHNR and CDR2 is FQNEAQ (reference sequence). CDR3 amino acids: CASSLTSGYGYTF. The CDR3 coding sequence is TGTGCCAGCAGCTTAACTTCCGGCTATGGCTACACCTTC.

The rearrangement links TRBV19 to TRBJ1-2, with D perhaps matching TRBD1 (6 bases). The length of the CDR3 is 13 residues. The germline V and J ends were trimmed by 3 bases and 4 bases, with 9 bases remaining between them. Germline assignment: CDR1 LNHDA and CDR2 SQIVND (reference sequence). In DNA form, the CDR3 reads TGTGCCAGTAGTATTGGACAGAGCTATGGCTACACCTTC. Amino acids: CASSIGQSYGYTF. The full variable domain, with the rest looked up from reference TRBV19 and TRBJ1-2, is DGGITQSPKYLFRKEGQNVTLSCEQNLNHDAMYWYRQDPGQGLRLIYYSQIVNDFQKGDIAEGYSVSREKKESFPLTVTSAQKNPTAFYLCASSIGQSYGYTFGSGTRLTVV.

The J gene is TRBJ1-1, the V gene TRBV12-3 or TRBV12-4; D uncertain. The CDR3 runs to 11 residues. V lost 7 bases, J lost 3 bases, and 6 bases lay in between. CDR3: CASMRDTEAFF. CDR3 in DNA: TGTGCCAGCATGCGGGACACTGAAGCTTTCTTT.

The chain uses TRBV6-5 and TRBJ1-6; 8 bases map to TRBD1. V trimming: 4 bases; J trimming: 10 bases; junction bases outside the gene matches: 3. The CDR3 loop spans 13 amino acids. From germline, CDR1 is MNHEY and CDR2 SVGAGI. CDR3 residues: CASSSDRGSPLHF. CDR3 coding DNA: TGTGCCAGCAGTTCTGACAGGGGCTCACCCCTCCACTTT.

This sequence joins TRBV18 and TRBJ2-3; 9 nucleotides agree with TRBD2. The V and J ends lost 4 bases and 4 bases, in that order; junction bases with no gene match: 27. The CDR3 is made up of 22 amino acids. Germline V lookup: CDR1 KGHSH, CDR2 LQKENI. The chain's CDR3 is CASSLRLLTSGSPRSPPDTQYF. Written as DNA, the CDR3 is TGTGCCAGCTCACTTCGGCTTCTGACTAGCGGCTCTCCACGCAGCCCCCCAGATACGCAGTATTTT. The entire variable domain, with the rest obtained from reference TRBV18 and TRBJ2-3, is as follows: NAGVMQNPRHLVRRRGQEARLRCSPMKGHSHVYWYRQLPEEGLKFMVYLQKENIIDESGMPKERFSAEFPKEGPSILRIQQVVRGDSAAYFCASSLRLLTSGSPRSPPDTQYFGPGTRLTVL.

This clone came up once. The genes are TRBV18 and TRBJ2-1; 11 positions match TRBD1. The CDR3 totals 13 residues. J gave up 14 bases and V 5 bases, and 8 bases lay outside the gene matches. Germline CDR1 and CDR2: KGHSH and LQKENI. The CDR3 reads CASSSSPGQGEFF. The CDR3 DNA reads TGTGCCAGCTCATCCTCTCCGGGACAGGGGGAGTTCTTC.

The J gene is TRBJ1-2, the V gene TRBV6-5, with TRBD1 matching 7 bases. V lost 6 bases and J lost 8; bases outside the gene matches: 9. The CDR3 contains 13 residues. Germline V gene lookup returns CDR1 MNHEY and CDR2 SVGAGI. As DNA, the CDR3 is TGTGCCAGCAGCCTAGACAGGGTGCGCGGCTACACCTTC. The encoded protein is CASSLDRVRGYTF.

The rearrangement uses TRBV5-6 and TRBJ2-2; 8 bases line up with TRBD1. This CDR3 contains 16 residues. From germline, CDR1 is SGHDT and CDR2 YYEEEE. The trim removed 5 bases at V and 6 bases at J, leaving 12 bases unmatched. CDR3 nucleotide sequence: TGTGCCAGCAGACCTGACAGGGGATCATTTCCCGGGGAGCTGTTTTTT. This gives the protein CASRPDRGSFPGELFF. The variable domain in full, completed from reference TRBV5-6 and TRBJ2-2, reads DAGVTQSPTHLIKTRGQQVTLRCSPKSGHDTVSWYQQALGQGPQFIFQYYEEEERQRGNFPDRFSGHQFPNYSSELNVNALLLGDSALYLCASRPDRGSFPGELFFGEGSRLTVL.

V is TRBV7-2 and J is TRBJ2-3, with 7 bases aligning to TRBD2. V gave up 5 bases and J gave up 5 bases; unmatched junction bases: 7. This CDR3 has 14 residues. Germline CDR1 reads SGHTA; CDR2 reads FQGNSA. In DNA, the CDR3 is TGTGCCAGCAGCGACAGACTAGCTGGAGATACGCAGTATTTT. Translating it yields CASSDRLAGDTQYF.

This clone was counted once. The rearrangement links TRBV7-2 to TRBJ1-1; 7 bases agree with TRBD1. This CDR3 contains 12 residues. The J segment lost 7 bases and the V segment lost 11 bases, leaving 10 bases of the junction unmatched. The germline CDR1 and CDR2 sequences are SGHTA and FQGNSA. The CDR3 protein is CAGADRAGEAFF. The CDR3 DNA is TGTGCCGGGGCCGACAGGGCGGGTGAAGCTTTCTTT.

The CDR3 protein is CASKVGTSFPGELFF. The CDR3 region has the DNA TGTGCCAGCAAGGTGGGAACTAGCTTCCCCGGGGAGCTGTTTTTT. The V call is TRBV4-2, the J call TRBJ2-2, with a tentative D call TRBD2 (6 bases). Trimming left V 7 bases short and J 6 bases short, with 18 bases between. This CDR3 has 15 residues. The germline CDR1 and CDR2 sequences are LGHNA and YNFKEQ.

The CDR3 nucleotides read TGTGCCAGCAGCTCCGCCGCGCCGATGAAGTACTTC. Translated, it gives CASSSAAPMKYF. The chain recombines TRBV5-8 with TRBJ2-7; D not resolved. This CDR3 has 12 residues. Germline CDR1 SGHTS, CDR2 YDEGEE. Trimming left V 3 bases short and J 11 bases short, with 15 bases between. The full variable domain, completed using reference TRBV5-8 and TRBJ2-7, is EAGVTQSPTHLIKTRGQQATLRCSPISGHTSVYWYQQALGLGLQFLLWYDEGEERNRGNFPPRFSGRQFPNYSSELNVNALELEDSALYLCASSSAAPMKYFGPGTRLTVT.

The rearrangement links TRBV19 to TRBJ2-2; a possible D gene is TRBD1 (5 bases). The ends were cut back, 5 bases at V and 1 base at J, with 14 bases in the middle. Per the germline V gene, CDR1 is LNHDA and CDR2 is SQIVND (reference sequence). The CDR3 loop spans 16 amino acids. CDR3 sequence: CASSFLQAMNTGELFF. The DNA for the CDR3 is TGTGCCAGTAGTTTTTTACAGGCGATGAACACCGGGGAGCTGTTTTTT.

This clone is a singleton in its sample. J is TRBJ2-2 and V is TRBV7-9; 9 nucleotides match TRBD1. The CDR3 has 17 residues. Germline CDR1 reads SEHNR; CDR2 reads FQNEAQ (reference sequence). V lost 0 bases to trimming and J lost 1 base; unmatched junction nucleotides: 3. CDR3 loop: CASSLALGQGNTGELFF. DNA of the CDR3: TGTGCCAGCAGCTTAGCACTGGGACAGGGGAACACCGGGGAGCTGTTTTTT.

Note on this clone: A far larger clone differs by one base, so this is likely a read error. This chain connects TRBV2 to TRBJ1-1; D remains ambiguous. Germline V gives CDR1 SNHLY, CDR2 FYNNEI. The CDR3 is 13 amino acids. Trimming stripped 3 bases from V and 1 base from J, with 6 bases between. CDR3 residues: CASSERENTEAFF. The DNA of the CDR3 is TGTGCCAGCAGTGAGAGGGAGAACACTGAAGCTTTCTTT.

The chain's CDR3 is CASSRTGGPSGANVLTF. CDR3 DNA: TGTGCCAGTAGTCGTACGGGAGGGCCTTCTGGGGCCAACGTCCTGACTTTC. The chain uses TRBV19 and TRBJ2-6; 8 bases are a match to TRBD2. This CDR3 is built from 17 residues. Germline CDR1 LNHDA, CDR2 SQIVND (reference sequence). Unmatched junction bases numbered 7, after V lost 5 bases and J lost 1 base. The full variable domain, rest sourced from reference TRBV19 and TRBJ2-6, is DGGITQSPKYLFRKEGQNVTLSCEQNLNHDAMYWYRQDPGQGLRLIYYSQIVNDFQKGDIAEGYSVSREKKESFPLTVTSAQKNPTAFYLCASSRTGGPSGANVLTFGAGSRLTVL.